This TCR beta chain was identified during a study of blood T cells in healthy people across ages. Germline V gene data show CDR1 as DFQATT and CDR2 as SNEGSKA (reference sequence). There are 13 residues in the CDR3. A second PCR of about 7 to 12 cycles used a sample-barcoded 5' primer and a J-beta primer mix. Via MiXCR, TCRdb re-called the 5' RACE reads, giving one row per CDR3 protein. Of roughly 650,000 distinct CDR3 sequences in the sample, 32% are singletons; the top ten hold 15%. Concerning this clonotype: The junction and the germline gene differ at one end; a read error may be behind it.

The clonotype originates from a woman of 80 years or more in good health. Sequencing input: blood. The rearrangement uses TRBV20-1 and TRBJ2-2; D might be TRBD2 (5 bases). CDR3: CSVAVANTGERFF. The CDR3 coding sequence is TGCAGCGTAGCAGTTGCGAACACCGGGGAGCGGTTTTTT.